These 14 T cell receptor beta chains share one sample of origin, sequenced in a study of blood T cell repertoires in COVID-19. The table came from immunoSEQ multiplex PCR; TCRdb's copy has only in-frame clones and leaves some out. This sample has roughly 360,000 clones, with roughly four fifths found just once. The sample comprised PBMCs or T cells enriched from blood (not recorded which). These receptors originate from a woman in her 50s who had recovered from COVID-19.

The chain combines TRBV19 with TRBJ2-7; 10 bases line up with TRBD2. V trimming: 8 bases; J trimming: 6 bases; junction bases outside the gene matches: 7. The CDR3 is 13 residues long. Germline CDR1 is LNHDA and CDR2 is SQIVND (reference sequence). In DNA form, the CDR3 reads TGTGCCAGTGGGCCGGGACTAGCGTTCGAGCAGTACTTC. This translates into CASGPGLAFEQYF.

The gene calls are TRBV2 and TRBJ1-4; D gene unclear. Per the germline V gene, CDR1 is SNHLY and CDR2 is FYNNEI. The CDR3 length is 15 residues. The V end was cut by 10 bases, the J end by 2 bases, with 17 bases between. In nucleotides, the CDR3 is TGTGCCAACTCCGAGGAGGGCCTGACTAATGAAAAACTGTTTTTT. It is translated as CANSEEGLTNEKLFF.

This chain joins TRBV28 and TRBJ2-5; TRBD1 aligns across 9 bases. The CDR3 runs 17 residues. The V gene's germline CDR1 is MDHEN and CDR2 SYDVKM. Trimming at V came to 4 bases and at J to 4 bases, leaving 13 bases not matched to a gene. The CDR3 sequence is CASSSPLYRGRRETQYF. The CDR3 DNA reads as TGTGCCAGCAGTTCCCCCCTCTACAGGGGGCGCAGAGAGACCCAGTACTTC. Full variable domain (remainder filled in from reference TRBV28 and TRBJ2-5): DVKVTQSSRYLVKRTGEKVFLECVQDMDHENMFWYRQDPGLGLRLIYFSYDVKMKEKGDIPEGYSVSREKKERFSLILESASTNQTSMYLCASSSPLYRGRRETQYFGPGTRLLVL.

This rearrangement joins TRBV5-6 to TRBJ1-1; 8 nucleotides agree with TRBD1. Germline V gene lookup returns CDR1 SGHDT and CDR2 YYEEEE. The V and J ends lost 4 bases and 3 bases, in that order; junction bases with no gene match: 5. The CDR3 contains 14 residues. The CDR3 region is CASSVGQGDTEAFF. CDR3 nucleotides: TGTGCCAGCAGCGTAGGACAGGGTGACACTGAAGCTTTCTTT.

The V gene is TRBV2, the J gene TRBJ2-1; 12 bases are shared with TRBD2. The CDR3 is 14 amino acids. Germline CDR1 reads SNHLY; CDR2 reads FYNNEI. With 10 bases clipped from V and 3 bases from J, the junction kept 4 bases outside the gene matches. Here the CDR3 reads CATKTSGSYNEQFF. In DNA, the CDR3 is TGTGCCACCAAGACTAGCGGGAGCTACAATGAGCAGTTCTTC.

The CDR3 DNA reads as TGTGCCAGCAGTGAAGGACTAGCGGGAGTTAAGTTTGAGTTCTTC. It translates to CASSEGLAGVKFEFF. The chain is built from TRBV2 and TRBJ2-1, with TRBD2 matching 12 bases. The CDR3 runs to 15 residues. The germline gives CDR1 SNHLY, CDR2 FYNNEI. V dropped 1 base and J dropped 14; count of bases not matched to a gene: 9. Variable domain in full (rest from reference TRBV2 and TRBJ2-1): EPEVTQTPSHQVTQMGQEVILRCVPISNHLYFYWYRQILGQKVEFLVSFYNNEISEKSEIFDDQFSVERPDGSNFTLKIRSTKLEDSAMYFCASSEGLAGVKFEFFGPGTRLTVL.

The chain employs TRBV5-1 and TRBJ1-2; 8 bases fit TRBD1. Germline assignment: CDR1 SGHRS and CDR2 YFSETQ. The CDR3 contains 13 residues. Trimming took 7 bases from V and 2 from J; bases not matched to a gene: 4. The CDR3 coding sequence is TGCGCCAGCGGTCGGACAGGGAACTATGGCTACACCTTC. It specifies CASGRTGNYGYTF.

The V and J genes are TRBV5-4 and TRBJ1-6; TRBD1 agrees at 7 bases. Germline assignment: CDR1 SGHNT and CDR2 YYREEE (reference sequence). CDR3 length equals 16 residues. Trimming removed 0 bases from V and 7 bases from J; junction bases left unmatched: 7. CDR3 region: CASSLDRQGGNSPLHF. Written as DNA, the CDR3 is TGTGCCAGCAGCTTGGATCGACAGGGTGGAAATTCACCCCTCCACTTT.

The J gene is TRBJ1-2, the V gene TRBV7-8, with 7 bases aligning to TRBD1. The V gene's germline CDR1 is SGHVS and CDR2 FQNEAQ. Trimming removed 2 bases from V and 4 bases from J; junction bases left unmatched: 28. This CDR3 has 22 amino acids. The CDR3 here is CASSLRGPGQSRLGGAGYGYTF. The CDR3 DNA reads as TGTGCCAGCAGCTTAAGGGGACCGGGACAGAGCCGCTTAGGGGGTGCGGGCTATGGCTACACCTTC.

Details on this clone: The sample contains more than one DNA sequence encoding this CDR3. The chain combines TRBV2 with TRBJ2-1; 8 nucleotides agree with TRBD2. CDR1 SNHLY and CDR2 FYNNEI come from the germline V gene. This CDR3 has 16 residues. After removal of 1 base from V and 7 bases from J, the junction contained 9 bases not matched to a gene. The CDR3 DNA reads as TGTGCCAGCAGTGAAGGTCTCGCGGGGGGCCTTAATGAGCAGTTCTTC. Protein product: CASSEGLAGGLNEQFF.

J is TRBJ2-5 and V is TRBV5-1, with 11 bases that match TRBD2. The CDR3 totals 15 residues. Germline trimming cut 4 bases from V and 5 bases from J; bases unmatched to any gene: 7. Germline-derived CDR1 and CDR2 are SGHRS and YFSETQ. Written as DNA, the CDR3 is TGCGCCAGCAGCGACCGTGGACTAGCGGGTGAGACCCAGTACTTC. This codes for CASSDRGLAGETQYF.

J is TRBJ1-2 and V is TRBV5-6; 8 nucleotides align to TRBD1. Looked up from germline, CDR1 is SGHDT and CDR2 is YYEEEE. The V gene end was trimmed by 4 bases and the J gene end by 1 base; junction bases not matched to a gene: 6. The CDR3 length is 15 residues. Here the CDR3 reads CASSPYGQGNYGYTF. As DNA, the CDR3 is TGTGCCAGCAGCCCTTACGGACAGGGTAACTATGGCTACACCTTC.

The rearrangement links TRBV11-1 to TRBJ1-1, with 9 bases lining up with TRBD1. The CDR3 consists of 16 residues. V shed 4 bases and J 1 base; nucleotides not matched to a gene: 7. Germline CDR1 is SGHAT and CDR2 is FQDESV (reference sequence). CDR3 protein: CASSSQGALANTEAFF. The DNA of the CDR3 is TGTGCCAGCAGCTCACAGGGGGCATTAGCGAACACTGAAGCTTTCTTT.

The chain recombines TRBV13 with TRBJ2-6, with 14 bases that match TRBD2. Germline values: CDR1 PRHDT, CDR2 FYEKMQ (reference sequence). V was pared by 5 bases and J by 0 bases, with 9 bases of the junction left unmatched. The CDR3 loop spans 20 amino acids. The CDR3, as DNA: TGTGCCAGCAGCCGAGGGACTAGCGGGGGCCTAAGCTCTGGGGCCAACGTCCTGACTTTC. Protein: CASSRGTSGGLSSGANVLTF.